This T cell receptor beta chain was sequenced for a study of shared clonotypes between healthy human individuals. Deep-level assay runs were performed. Produced via immunoSEQ multiplex PCR; TCRdb's table is partial and in-frame only. In the table there are about 1.1 million clones, 60% to 80% of which are singletons. Concerning this clone: The antigen is unknown.

The germline gives CDR1 MNHEY, CDR2 SVGAGI. The length of the CDR3 is 14 residues. V lost 8 bases to trimming and J lost 6 bases, with 16 bases between them. Study findings and constraints: Generation probabilities of non-shared clonotypes were lower (relative to those shared by all four donors).

The chain couples TRBV6-5 to TRBJ2-2, with D perhaps TRBD1 or TRBD2 (7 bases each). Source material: memory CD4+ T cells from PBMCs. The subset denotes: CD45RA-negative fraction. This receptor was identified in a man aged 18 to 30 in good health. Some clones in this sample may be carry-over from other donors' samples. The DNA of the CDR3 is TGTGCCAGCCGAAATCCAGGGGGGGCCGGGGAGCTGTTTTTT. Protein: CASRNPGGAGELFF.